The clone carrying this T cell receptor (beta chain) was picked up many times. Its antigen is unknown. This record belongs to a study of T-cell reconstitution after alpha-beta-depleted transplantation in children. Study-level results: Newly produced T cells mostly accounted for T-cell counts and diversity one year post-transplant. Two months or so post-transplant, alpha-beta T cells reportedly derived from several hundred expanded graft clones. Recipient T cells and thymic progenitors that survived were the source of the high TCRbeta diversity seen at day 60 in some patients.

The V end was cut by 0 bases, the J end by 3 bases, with 11 bases between. Looked up from germline, CDR1 is GTSNPN and CDR2 is SVGIG (reference sequence). This CDR3 has 15 amino acids. As it was prepared, the TCRbeta library received unique molecular identifiers. TCRdb re-analysed the PCR reads in MiXCR, keeping a single row per CDR3 protein. Of about 170,000 distinct CDR3 sequences in the sample, roughly 11% were seen once. Sequenced here: PBMCs, sampled before TCRalphabeta/CD19-depleted stem cell transplant. This chain joins TRBV30 and TRBJ2-2; no clear D. The clonotype was recovered from a boy under 10 years old with acute myeloid leukemia, due to receive a stem cell transplant. The CDR3 nucleotides read TGTGCCTGGAGTGTAAAGCGAAGGGACACCGGGGAGCTGTTTTTT. Translated: CAWSVKRRDTGELFF.